This T cell receptor (beta chain) appears in the sequencing data of a study of graft-versus-host responses after intestinal transplantation. General study points: GvH clones turned up in recipient marrow; some had shown up first in ileum or blood. Patients with graft-donor T cell macrochimerism had high graft-versus-host to host-versus-graft clonal ratios in allografts.

Generated by immunoSEQ multiplex PCR, the TCRdb table keeps only in-frame clones and is missing some. The sample contains some 84,000 clones, roughly 85% of which appear only once. Points on this clone: Its antigen is currently unknown.

Per the germline V gene, CDR1 is SNHLY and CDR2 is FYNNEI. The CDR3 runs to 13 residues. The V end lost 4 bases, the J end lost 2 bases, and 5 bases lay between the germline ends. The TCR comes from a human donor who received an intestinal transplant. Source: unstimulated CD4+ T cells sorted from spleen or lymph node cells, taken before intestinal transplant. The chain employs TRBV2 and TRBJ2-2; possible D gene TRBD1, 5 bases. CDR3 nucleotides: TGTGCCAGCAGTGGGGGCAACACCGGGGAGCTGTTTTTT. Protein product: CASSGGNTGELFF.